Detailed here is one TCR beta chain. Its antigen is undetermined. Survey-level resolution applied to immunoSEQ assay v3.0. The data were produced by immunoSEQ multiplex PCR, yet TCRdb's version contains in-frame clones alone and is incomplete. The table includes 25,000 to 35,000 clones, approximately 90% detected once. The source of the sample is a study of long-term antiretroviral therapy in people with HIV. Study at large: About a decade before 2015, the earliest samples were taken when ART was typically delayed.

Findings and caveats of the study: Upon ART, diversity increased but remained lower than transplant donor controls.

The United States was where all participants with HIV were treated. J was trimmed by 2 bases and V by 2 bases; bases with no gene match: 5. This CDR3 is 15 amino acids long. Germline CDR1 and CDR2: GTSNPN and SVGIG (reference sequence). The sequence was collected from a man aged 45 to 65 with HIV. This chain uses TRBV30 with TRBJ2-1; 8 positions agree with TRBD2. The specimen comprised unsorted PBMCs, sampled 3.2 years before starting antiretroviral therapy. The CDR3 nucleotides read TGTGCCTGGAGTCTTGACGGGAGGGCCTACAATGAGCAGTTCTTC. It yields the protein CAWSLDGRAYNEQFF.